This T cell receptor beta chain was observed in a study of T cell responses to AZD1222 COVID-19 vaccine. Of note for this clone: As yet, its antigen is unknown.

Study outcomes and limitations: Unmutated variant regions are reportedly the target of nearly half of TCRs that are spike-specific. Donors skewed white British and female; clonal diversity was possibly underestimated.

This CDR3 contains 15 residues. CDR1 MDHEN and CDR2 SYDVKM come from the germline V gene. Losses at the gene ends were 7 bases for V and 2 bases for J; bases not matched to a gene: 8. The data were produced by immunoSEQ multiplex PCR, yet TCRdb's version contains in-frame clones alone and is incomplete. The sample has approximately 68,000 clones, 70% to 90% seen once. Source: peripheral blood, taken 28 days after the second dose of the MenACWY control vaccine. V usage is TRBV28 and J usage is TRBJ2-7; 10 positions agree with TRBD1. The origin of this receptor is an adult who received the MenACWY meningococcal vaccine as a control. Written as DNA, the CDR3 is TGTGCCAGCACGATGACCGGGACAGGGGCCTACGAGCAGTACTTC. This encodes CASTMTGTGAYEQYF.